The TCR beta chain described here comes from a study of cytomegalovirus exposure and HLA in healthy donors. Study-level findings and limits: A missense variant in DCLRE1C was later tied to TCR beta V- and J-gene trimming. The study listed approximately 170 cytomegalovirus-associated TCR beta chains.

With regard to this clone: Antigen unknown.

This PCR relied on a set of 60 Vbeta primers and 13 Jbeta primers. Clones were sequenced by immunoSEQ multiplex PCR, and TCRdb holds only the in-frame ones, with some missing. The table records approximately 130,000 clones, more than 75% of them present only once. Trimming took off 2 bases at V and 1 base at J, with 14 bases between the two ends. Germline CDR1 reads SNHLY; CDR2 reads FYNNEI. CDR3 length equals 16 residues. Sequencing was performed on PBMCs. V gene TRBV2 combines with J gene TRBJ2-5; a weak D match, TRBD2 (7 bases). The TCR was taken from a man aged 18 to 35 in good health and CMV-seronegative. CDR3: CASSEQGAGAQETQYF. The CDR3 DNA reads TGTGCCAGCAGTGAACAGGGTGCGGGGGCCCAAGAGACCCAGTACTTC.